The 22 T cell receptor beta chains below were found in one sample sequenced in a study of glioma-infiltrating T cells. TCR alpha and beta CDR3 regions were amplified from RNA using iRepertoire nested multiplex PCR. TCRdb passed the multiplex PCR reads through MiXCR, listing each CDR3 protein once. Of about 93,000 distinct CDR3 sequences listed, 35% to 45% are singletons. The sequencing input was glioma tissue, nonneoplastic brain tissue, or PBMCs (not recorded which). These receptor sequences come from a human donor with low-grade glioma or glioblastoma, undergoing nonglioma brain surgery, or in good health (not recorded which).

This clonotype was counted ten times or more. The CDR3 here is CASSNREGSSNQPQHF. The CDR3 nucleotides are TGTGCCAGCAGTAACAGGGAAGGTTCGAGCAATCAGCCCCAGCATTTT. The chain has TRBV6-1 and TRBJ1-5, with D maybe TRBD1 (6 bases). The V and J ends lost 5 bases and 1 base respectively, with 15 bases between them. The length of the CDR3 is 16 residues. CDR1 is MNHNS and CDR2 is SASEGT in the germline V gene.

There are many counts of this clonotype. This chain joins TRBV20-1 and TRBJ2-3; D is unclear. Trimming left V 0 bases short and J 5 bases short, with 12 bases between. Germline values: CDR1 DFQATT, CDR2 SNEGSKA (reference sequence). The CDR3 is 14 amino acids. CDR3 bases: TGCAGTGCTAGAGATTGGCTAGTCCAAGATACGCAGTATTTT. Encoded protein: CSARDWLVQDTQYF.

The CDR3 DNA is TGTGCCAGCAGCTTAGGGAAGACAGGGGGAAATGAAAAACTGTTTTTT. It is translated as CASSLGKTGGNEKLFF. The chain employs TRBV11-2 and TRBJ1-4; 9 bases match TRBD1. The germline V gene has CDR1 SGHAT and CDR2 FQNNGV. The CDR3 has 16 amino acids. V shed 1 base, J shed 5 bases, and the junction held 5 bases outside the gene matches.

This clonotype occurred many times. V is TRBV29-1 and J is TRBJ2-5; D might be TRBD1 or TRBD2, each matching 5 bases. The germline CDR1 and CDR2 sequences are SQVTM and ANQGSEA. The CDR3 is 12 amino acids. V was shortened by 7 bases and J by 5 bases, with 14 bases between the two germline ends. The CDR3 coding sequence is TGCAGCGCTCACGAGGGGTGGGAGACCCAGTACTTC. This translates into CSAHEGWETQYF. Looking up the rest from reference TRBV29-1 and TRBJ2-5 gives the full variable domain: SAVISQKPSRDICQRGTSLTIQCQVDSQVTMMFWYRQQPGQSLTLIATANQGSEATYESGFVIDKFPISRPNLTFSTLTVSNMSPEDSSIYLCSAHEGWETQYFGPGTRLLVL.

Of note for this clonotype: A read error may produce the germline difference seen at one junction end. This CDR3 reads CSEAWDSGNTIHF. In DNA form, the CDR3 reads TGCAGTGAAGCCTGGGATTCTGGAAACACCATACATTTT. This chain connects TRBV20-1 to TRBJ1-3; D is unresolved. This CDR3 spans 13 amino acids. Germline assignment: CDR1 DFQATT and CDR2 SNEGSKA (reference sequence).

The chain has TRBV11-2 and TRBJ2-2, with D tentatively TRBD2 (5 bases). This CDR3 is 16 amino acids long. The V gene's germline CDR1 is SGHAT and CDR2 FQNNGV. Trimming pared 5 bases from V and 5 bases from J, leaving 18 bases between. CDR3 in DNA: TGTGCCAGCAGCCAAATACAAGGGAGAGAGACCGGGGAGCTGTTTTTT. It yields the protein CASSQIQGRETGELFF. Filled out from reference TRBV11-2 and TRBJ2-2, the complete variable domain reads EAGVAQSPRYKIIEKRQSVAFWCNPISGHATLYWYQQILGQGPKLLIQFQNNGVVDDSQLPKDRFSAERLKGVDSTLKIQPAKLEDSAVYLCASSQIQGRETGELFFGEGSRLTVL.

The CDR3 loop reads CASSLGHNPTISNQPQHF. In DNA, the CDR3 is TGTGCCAGCAGTTTAGGCCATAATCCGACTATTAGCAATCAGCCCCAGCATTTT. This chain links TRBV12-3 or TRBV12-4 with TRBJ1-5; D ambiguous. V lost 1 base and J 0 bases, leaving 16 bases between the germline ends. This CDR3 has 18 amino acids.

The genes are TRBV4-1 and TRBJ1-2; the D is unclear. The germline V and J ends were trimmed by 4 bases and 13 bases, with 25 bases remaining between them. In germline, CDR1 is MGHRA, CDR2 YSYEKL. CDR3 length: 15 amino acids. Here the CDR3 reads CASSPESFPNYGCTF. The CDR3 DNA reads as TGCGCCAGCAGCCCAGAGTCATTCCCTAACTATGGTTGCACCTTC.

This clonotype has a count of ten or more. This rearrangement joins TRBV4-1 to TRBJ1-3; maybe TRBD1 (6 bases). The CDR3 extends over 16 amino acids. Per germline, CDR1 MGHRA and CDR2 YSYEKL. V lost 0 bases and J 3 bases, leaving 12 bases between the germline ends. The CDR3 sequence: CASSQDWGQGGNTIYF. CDR3 bases: TGCGCCAGCAGCCAAGATTGGGGGCAGGGTGGAAACACCATATATTTT.

With regard to this clonotype: It may be a read error: a sequence one base away is much more abundant. It is likely a read error, because the conserved phenylalanine at the end of the CDR3 is missing. V and J are TRBV12-3 or TRBV12-4 and TRBJ2-5; D not resolved. The V gene lost 2 bases and the J gene lost 3 bases, with 4 bases spanning the gap. The CDR3 is 12 amino acids. The CDR3 DNA follows: TGTGCCAGCAGTTTAAACGAAGAGACCCAGTACCTC. It yields the protein CASSLNEETQYL.

This clonotype came up once. This could be a read error, since a much larger clone is one nucleotide away. The genes are TRBV19 and TRBJ2-1; 10 nucleotides align to TRBD2. V lost 4 bases to trimming and J lost 0 bases; unmatched junction nucleotides: 6. The CDR3 is 17 residues long. Germline V gene sequence: CDR1 LNHDA, CDR2 SQIVND (reference sequence). The CDR3 region is CASSTSSGRSSYNEQFF. The CDR3 DNA reads TGTGCCAGTAGTACAAGTAGCGGGAGGAGCTCCTACAATGAGCAGTTCTTC.

This clonotype was seen at least ten times. The V call is TRBV20-1, the J call TRBJ1-2; D is undetermined. Per germline, CDR1 DFQATT and CDR2 SNEGSKA (reference sequence). The CDR3 totals 14 residues. Trimming pared 0 bases from V and 4 bases from J, leaving 12 bases between. The CDR3 bases are TGCAGTGCTAGAGATACCTCAGGTATCTATGGCTACACCTTC. This gives the protein CSARDTSGIYGYTF.

This clonotype came up once. Germline is not matched at one junction end, which may reflect a read error. The V and J genes are TRBV4-2 and TRBJ1-3, with D possibly matching TRBD1 (5 bases). The CDR3 has 16 amino acids. Per germline, CDR1 LGHNA and CDR2 YNFKEQ. CDR3 DNA: TGTACCAGCAGCCAAGATCCCCGGGACGGTGGAAACACCATATATTTT. Residues: CTSSQDPRDGGNTIYF.

Note on this clonotype: One junction end does not reproduce the germline sequence, and a read error may be involved. The chain combines TRBV5-1 with TRBJ2-6; 9 positions match TRBD1. CDR1 and CDR2 from the germline V gene are SGHRS and YFSETQ. The length of the CDR3 is 17 residues. The CDR3 bases are TGCGCCAGCAGCTTGGGGGACAGGGTTTCTGCGGCCAACGTCCTGACTTTC. It codes for CASSLGDRVSAANVLTF.

In its sample, this clonotype was seen many times. The V and J genes are TRBV6-1 and TRBJ1-2; no firm D call. Between the trimmed V and J ends, which lost 1 base and 6 bases, there was a span of 3 bases. This CDR3 contains 11 residues. Germline loops: CDR1 MNHNS, CDR2 SASEGT. This chain's CDR3 is CASSEDHGYTF. The DNA of the CDR3 is TGTGCCAGCAGTGAAGACCATGGCTACACCTTC.

CDR3 nucleotides: TGTGCCAGCAGGGCAGGACAGGGCCACGGGCAGCGGCAGTTCTTC. Translation: CASRAGQGHGQRQFF. The chain employs TRBV6-2 or TRBV6-3 and TRBJ2-1; 8 bases agree with TRBD1. V shed 6 bases and J 12 bases; nucleotides not matched to a gene: 16. Germline V gene lookup returns CDR1 MNHEY and CDR2 SVGEGT. The CDR3 has 15 amino acids.

As regards this clonotype: A single base separates this from a much larger clone, so it may be a read error. The CDR3 DNA follows: TGTACTAGTGGTCATGGGGGACAGGGGGGTAATGAGCAGTTCTTC. It encodes CTSGHGGQGGNEQFF. This sequence joins TRBV12-5 and TRBJ2-1, with 11 bases that match TRBD1. CDR3 length equals 15 residues. The germline V gene has CDR1 LGHNT and CDR2 FRNRAP.

CDR3 in amino acids: CASSPKVCSNQPQHF. CDR3 DNA sequence: TGTGCCAGCAGCCCCAAGGTCTGTAGCAATCAGCCCCAGCATTTT. This sequence joins TRBV7-2 and TRBJ1-5; D ambiguous. This CDR3 comprises 15 residues. From germline, CDR1 is SGHTA and CDR2 FQGNSA. The V end lost 5 bases, the J end lost 0 bases, and 11 bases lay between the germline ends. The variable domain in full, with the rest retrieved from reference TRBV7-2 and TRBJ1-5, is GAGVSQSPSNKVTEKGKDVELRCDPISGHTALYWYRQSLGQGLEFLIYFQGNSAPDKSGLPSDRFSAERTGGSVSTLTIQRTQQEDSAVYLCASSPKVCSNQPQHFGDGTRLSIL.

This chain connects TRBV4-1 to TRBJ2-1; a weak D match, TRBD2 (6 bases). Germline lookup yields CDR1 MGHRA and CDR2 YSYEKL. V lost 1 base and J lost 7, with 11 bases in between. This CDR3 contains 14 residues. Here the CDR3 reads CASSQGGRENEQFF. The CDR3 DNA follows: TGCGCCAGCAGCCAAGGTGGACGGGAGAATGAGCAGTTCTTC.

This chain uses TRBV27 with TRBJ1-1; D remains ambiguous. Germline V lookup: CDR1 MNHEY, CDR2 SMNVEV (reference sequence). The CDR3 is 15 amino acids. Between the trimmed V and J ends, which lost 5 bases and 5 bases, there was a span of 18 bases. CDR3 region: CASSIRRGLGTEAFF. CDR3 nucleotide sequence: TGTGCCAGCAGTATTAGGAGAGGGTTGGGGACTGAAGCTTTCTTT.

This chain connects TRBV28 to TRBJ2-2, with 8 nucleotides matching TRBD1. Trimming took 7 bases from V and 3 from J; bases not matched to a gene: 4. Germline assignment: CDR1 MDHEN and CDR2 SYDVKM. The CDR3 has 14 amino acids. This chain's CDR3 is CASIDRGYTGELFF. CDR3 DNA sequence: TGTGCCAGCATCGACAGGGGATACACCGGGGAGCTGTTTTTT.

Ten or more counts support this clonotype. The chain carries TRBV29-1 and TRBJ1-4; D remains ambiguous. The CDR3 totals 12 residues. Trimming left V 4 bases short and J 4 bases short, with 7 bases between. Germline V gene lookup returns CDR1 SQVTM and CDR2 ANQGSEA. CDR3 DNA: TGCAGCGTTGTGGGCTTTAATGAAAAACTGTTTTTT. Translation gives CSVVGFNEKLFF.